This T cell receptor beta chain was captured by sequencing in a study of response to subunit inactivated influenza vaccine. A single record per CDR3 protein comes from TCRdb applying MiXCR to the RT-PCR reads. The repertoire holds roughly 500,000 distinct CDR3 sequences, with roughly 25% as singletons. This clonotype was counted a few times. This sample also appeared in a second study, on T cells expressing NK-cell markers. That source notes: TCR beta cDNA was generated via 5'RACE template switching incorporating UMIs.

The input for sequencing was CD4+ T cells sorted from PBMCs, taken about 13 days after vaccination. The receptor's source is a man aged 50 to 59 who received an inactivated influenza vaccine.

This chain's CDR3 is CASSWGTSETQYF. CDR3 bases: TGTGCCAGCAGTTGGGGGACTAGCGAGACCCAGTACTTC. This chain uses TRBV12-3 or TRBV12-4 with TRBJ2-5; 9 nucleotides agree with TRBD2. This CDR3 spans 13 amino acids. V lost 4 bases to trimming and J lost 5 bases; unmatched junction nucleotides: 2.